This T cell receptor (beta chain) originates from a study of blood T cell repertoires in COVID-19. Study in general: T cells, B-cell-depleted T cells, or PBMCs supplied cDNA or gDNA.

The V gene's germline CDR1 is SNHLY and CDR2 FYNNEI. The CDR3 spans 14 residues. Trimming removed 6 bases at V and 4 bases at J, with 10 bases between. TCRdb keeps only in-frame clones here, not all; method: immunoSEQ multiplex PCR. The data show more than 75,000 clones, about 79% seen once. The sample taken for sequencing was peripheral blood. The sequence derives from a man in his 60s with acute or convalescent COVID-19. V gene TRBV2 combines with J gene TRBJ1-6, with D perhaps matching TRBD1 (5 bases). CDR3 amino acids: CASSPTVYNSPLHF. The CDR3 region has the DNA TGTGCCAGCAGCCCGACAGTTTATAATTCACCCCTCCACTTT.